This TCR beta chain was sequenced for a study of CD8 T cells in ankylosing spondylitis. There are many counts of this clonotype. TCRdb re-called the 5' RACE reads through MiXCR, storing one row per CDR3 protein. The repertoire holds under 300,000 distinct CDR3 sequences, with approximately 11% as singletons. With 5 bases removed from V and 0 bases from J, the gap between germline ends came to 15 bases. Germline loops: CDR1 DFQATT, CDR2 SNEGSKA (reference sequence). The CDR3 runs to 15 residues. Sequenced sample: blood, either unsorted or a sorted T cell fraction (not recorded which). This TCR derives from a male donor with ankylosing spondylitis or in good health (not recorded which). V gene TRBV20-1 combines with J gene TRBJ2-3; possibly TRBD1 for D (7 bases). CDR3 amino acids: CSAGGTVASTDTQYF. DNA for the CDR3: TGCAGTGCTGGGGGGACAGTGGCTAGCACAGATACGCAGTATTTT.